This T cell receptor (beta chain) was sequenced during a study of T cell responses to AZD1222 COVID-19 vaccine. Overall study findings and caveats: Clonal diversity was possibly underestimated, and the donors were mostly white British, with more females. Repertoire sampling happened only post peak T cell response.

Repertoires were generated with immunoSEQ multiplex PCR, while TCRdb's copy carries only in-frame clones and drops some. The sample comprises fewer than 200,000 clones, around 94% of which are singletons, and over 1% rests with the top ten. The table lists this clone with a count of one. The antigen remains unidentified. The sample consisted of peripheral blood, taken on day 0 of AZD1222 vaccination. This TCR came from an adult in good health.

CDR3 amino acids: CASSLRTITDTQYF. The CDR3 region has the DNA TGTGCCAGCAGCTTGCGTACTATCACAGATACGCAGTATTTT. The V and J genes are TRBV11-2 and TRBJ2-3, with unresolved D. The germline V gene encodes CDR1 SGHAT and CDR2 FQNNGV. The CDR3 consists of 14 residues. Trimming stripped 3 bases from V and 2 bases from J, with 9 bases between.